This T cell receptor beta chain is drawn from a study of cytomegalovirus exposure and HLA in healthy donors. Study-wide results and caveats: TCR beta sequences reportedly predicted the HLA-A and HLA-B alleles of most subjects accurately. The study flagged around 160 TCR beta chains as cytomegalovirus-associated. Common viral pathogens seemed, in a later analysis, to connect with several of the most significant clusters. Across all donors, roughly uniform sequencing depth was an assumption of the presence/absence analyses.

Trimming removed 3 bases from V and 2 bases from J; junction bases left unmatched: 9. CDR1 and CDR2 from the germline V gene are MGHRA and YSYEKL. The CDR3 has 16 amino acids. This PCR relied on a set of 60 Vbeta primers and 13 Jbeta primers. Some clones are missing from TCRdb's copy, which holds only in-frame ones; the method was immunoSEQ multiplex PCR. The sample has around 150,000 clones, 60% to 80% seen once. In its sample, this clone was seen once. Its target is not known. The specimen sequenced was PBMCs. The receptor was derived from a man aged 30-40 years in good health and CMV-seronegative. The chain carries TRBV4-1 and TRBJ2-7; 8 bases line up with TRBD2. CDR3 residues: CASSQSPQTSAYEQYF. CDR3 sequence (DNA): TGCGCCAGCAGCCAGAGCCCTCAGACTAGCGCCTACGAGCAGTACTTC.